Reported below is one TCR beta chain. Its target is not known. Repeated repertoire sampling spanned the course of chemoradiotherapy. Some clones are missing from TCRdb's copy, which holds only in-frame ones; the method was immunoSEQ multiplex PCR. Of about 1,900 clones detected, 90% appear once; the ten largest clones hold around 10%. The source of the sample is a study of chemoradiotherapy in HPV16-positive cancers. Study-wide points: HPV-responsive T-cell expansion during chemoradiotherapy was linked to improved recurrence-free survival in HPV16-positive patients. Non-HPV-specific T cells did not expand in tumors during treatment, whereas candidate HPV-specific clones and E7-related motifs did.

Between the trimmed V and J ends, which lost 5 bases and 0 bases, there was a span of 16 bases. This CDR3 has 16 residues. From germline, CDR1 is SGHAT and CDR2 FQNNGV. This clonotype originated in a human donor with HPV-associated anogenital cancer. The rearrangement links TRBV11-2 to TRBJ1-2; D uncertain. Sequenced here: tumor tissue, sampled from a patient who underwent chemoradiotherapy. The CDR3 region has the DNA TGTGCCAGCAGCCAAAGGGCCATCACTCCTAACTATGGCTACACCTTC. Translated, it gives CASSQRAITPNYGYTF.